This section outlines one T cell receptor (beta chain) sequence together with its context. The V gene end was trimmed by 6 bases and the J gene end by 0 bases; junction bases not matched to a gene: 2. Germline assignment: CDR1 ENHRY and CDR2 SYGVKD. This CDR3 spans 14 amino acids. Here immunoSEQ multiplex PCR was the method, and the copy in TCRdb shows in-frame clones only, minus some. The repertoire includes 120,000 or so clones, 80% to 90% of them detected once, and roughly 2% sits in the top ten. This sample was included in a study of cytomegalovirus exposure and HLA in healthy donors. This TCR derives from a woman under 30 in good health and CMV-seronegative. The rearrangement uses TRBV10-3 and TRBJ1-3; 7 bases are shared with TRBD1. Sequencing was performed on PBMCs. DNA for the CDR3: TGTGCCATCAGGGGGACAGTCTCTGGAAACACCATATATTTT. Translating gives CAIRGTVSGNTIYF.